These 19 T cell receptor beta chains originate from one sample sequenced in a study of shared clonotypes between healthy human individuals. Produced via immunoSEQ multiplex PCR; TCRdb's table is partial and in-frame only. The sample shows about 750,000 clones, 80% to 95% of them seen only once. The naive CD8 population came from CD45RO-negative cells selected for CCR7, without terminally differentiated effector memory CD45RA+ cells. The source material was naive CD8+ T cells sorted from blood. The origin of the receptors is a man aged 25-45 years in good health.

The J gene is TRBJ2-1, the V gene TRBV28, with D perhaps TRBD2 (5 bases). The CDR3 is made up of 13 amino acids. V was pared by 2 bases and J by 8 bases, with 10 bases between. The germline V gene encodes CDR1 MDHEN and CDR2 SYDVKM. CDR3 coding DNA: TGTGCCAGCAGTTTAGTTACTAGTTATGAGCAGTTCTTC. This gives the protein CASSLVTSYEQFF.

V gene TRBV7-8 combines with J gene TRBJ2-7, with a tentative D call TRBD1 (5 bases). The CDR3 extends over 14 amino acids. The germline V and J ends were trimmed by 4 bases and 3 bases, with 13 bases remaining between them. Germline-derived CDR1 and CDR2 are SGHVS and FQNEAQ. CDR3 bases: TGTGCCAGCAGCTCCCTCGGACAAGGCTACGAGCAGTACTTC. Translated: CASSSLGQGYEQYF. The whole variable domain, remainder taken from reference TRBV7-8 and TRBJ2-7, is GAGVSQSPRYKVAKRGQDVALRCDPISGHVSLFWYQQALGQGPEFLTYFQNEAQLDKSGLPSDRFFAERPEGSVSTLKIQRTQQEDSAVYLCASSSLGQGYEQYFGPGTRLTVT.

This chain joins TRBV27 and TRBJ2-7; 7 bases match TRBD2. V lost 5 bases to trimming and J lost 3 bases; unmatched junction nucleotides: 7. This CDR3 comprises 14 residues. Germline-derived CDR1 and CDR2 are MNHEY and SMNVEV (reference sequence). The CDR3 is CASSQRWEGYEQYF. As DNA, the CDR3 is TGTGCCAGCAGTCAGAGATGGGAGGGCTACGAGCAGTACTTC.

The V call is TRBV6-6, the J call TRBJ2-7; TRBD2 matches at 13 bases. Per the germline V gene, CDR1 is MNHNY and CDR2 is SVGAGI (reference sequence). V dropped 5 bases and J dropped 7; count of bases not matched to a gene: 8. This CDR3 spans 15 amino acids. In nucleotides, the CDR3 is TGTGCCAGCAGTCCCCGACTAGCGGGAGGTGGGGAGCAGTACTTC. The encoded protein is CASSPRLAGGGEQYF.

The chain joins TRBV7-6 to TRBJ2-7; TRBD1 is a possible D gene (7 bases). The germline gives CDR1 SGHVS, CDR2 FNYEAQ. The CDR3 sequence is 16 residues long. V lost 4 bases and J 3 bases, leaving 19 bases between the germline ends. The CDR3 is CASSSSRGEFHYEQYF. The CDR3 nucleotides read TGTGCCAGCAGCTCCAGCAGGGGGGAGTTTCACTACGAGCAGTACTTC. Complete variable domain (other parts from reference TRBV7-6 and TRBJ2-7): GAGVSQSPRYKVTKRGQDVALRCDPISGHVSLYWYRQALGQGPEFLTYFNYEAQQDKSGLPNDRFSAERPEGSISTLTIQRTEQRDSAMYRCASSSSRGEFHYEQYFGPGTRLTVT.

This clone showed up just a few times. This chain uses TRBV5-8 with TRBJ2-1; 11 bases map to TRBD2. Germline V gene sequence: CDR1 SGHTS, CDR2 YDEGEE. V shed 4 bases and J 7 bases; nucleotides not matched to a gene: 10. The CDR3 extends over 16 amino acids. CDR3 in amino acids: CASSTIAGGRNNEQFF. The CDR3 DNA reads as TGTGCCAGCAGCACAATAGCGGGAGGGCGAAATAATGAGCAGTTCTTC.

Here the CDR3 reads CASSQASGRVDEQYF. CDR3 DNA sequence: TGCGCCAGCAGCCAAGCCAGCGGGAGGGTCGACGAGCAGTACTTC. The genes are TRBV4-1 and TRBJ2-7, with 10 bases lining up with TRBD2. The CDR3 extends over 15 amino acids. Per germline, CDR1 MGHRA and CDR2 YSYEKL. V dropped 1 base and J dropped 5; count of bases not matched to a gene: 5.

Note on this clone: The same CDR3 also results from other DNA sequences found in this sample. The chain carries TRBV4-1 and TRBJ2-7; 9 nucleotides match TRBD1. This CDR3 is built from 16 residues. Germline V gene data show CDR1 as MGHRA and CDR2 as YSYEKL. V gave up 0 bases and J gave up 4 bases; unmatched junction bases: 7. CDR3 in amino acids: CASSQDLGTGYYEQYF. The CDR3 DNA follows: TGCGCCAGCAGCCAAGACCTCGGGACAGGGTATTACGAGCAGTACTTC.

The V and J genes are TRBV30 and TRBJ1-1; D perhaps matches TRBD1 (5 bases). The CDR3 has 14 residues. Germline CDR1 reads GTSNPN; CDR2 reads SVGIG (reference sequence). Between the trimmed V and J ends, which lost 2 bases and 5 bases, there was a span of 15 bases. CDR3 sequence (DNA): TGTGCCTGGAGTCCCGTAGAGGGGAATACTGAAGCTTTCTTT. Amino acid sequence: CAWSPVEGNTEAFF.

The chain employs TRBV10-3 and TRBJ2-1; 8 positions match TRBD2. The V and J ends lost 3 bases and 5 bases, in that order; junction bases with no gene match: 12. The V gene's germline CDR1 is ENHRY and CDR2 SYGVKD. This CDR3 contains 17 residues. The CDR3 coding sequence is TGTGCCATCAGTGACTCGCTCCCGGGACTAGAGAACAATGAGCAGTTCTTC. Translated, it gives CAISDSLPGLENNEQFF.

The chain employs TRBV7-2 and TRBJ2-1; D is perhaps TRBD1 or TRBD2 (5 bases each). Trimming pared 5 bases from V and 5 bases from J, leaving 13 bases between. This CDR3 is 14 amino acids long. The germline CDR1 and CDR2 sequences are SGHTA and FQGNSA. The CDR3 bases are TGTGCCAGCAGCACCCGGGACCCCAACAATGAGCAGTTCTTC. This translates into CASSTRDPNNEQFF.

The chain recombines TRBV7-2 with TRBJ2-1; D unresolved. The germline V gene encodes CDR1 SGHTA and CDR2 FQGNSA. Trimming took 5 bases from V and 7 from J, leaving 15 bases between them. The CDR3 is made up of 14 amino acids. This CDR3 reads CASSPYDRVNEQFF. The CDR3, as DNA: TGTGCCAGCAGCCCCTACGATAGGGTTAATGAGCAGTTCTTC. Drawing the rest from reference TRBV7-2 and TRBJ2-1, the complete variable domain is GAGVSQSPSNKVTEKGKDVELRCDPISGHTALYWYRQSLGQGLEFLIYFQGNSAPDKSGLPSDRFSAERTGGSVSTLTIQRTQQEDSAVYLCASSPYDRVNEQFFGPGTRLTVL.

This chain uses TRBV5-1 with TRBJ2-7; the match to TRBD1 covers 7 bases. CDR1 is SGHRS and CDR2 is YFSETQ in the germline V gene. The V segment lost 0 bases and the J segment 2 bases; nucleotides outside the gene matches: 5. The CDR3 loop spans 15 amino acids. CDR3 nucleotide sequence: TGCGCCAGCAGCTTGGGACGGGACAGAGCCTACGAGCAGTACTTC. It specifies CASSLGRDRAYEQYF.

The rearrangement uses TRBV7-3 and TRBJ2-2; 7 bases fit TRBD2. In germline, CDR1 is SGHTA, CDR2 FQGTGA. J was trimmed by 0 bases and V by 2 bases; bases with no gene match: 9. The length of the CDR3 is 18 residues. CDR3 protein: CASSLLVWEGPNTGELFF. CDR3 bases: TGTGCCAGCAGCTTATTAGTTTGGGAGGGTCCGAACACCGGGGAGCTGTTTTTT.

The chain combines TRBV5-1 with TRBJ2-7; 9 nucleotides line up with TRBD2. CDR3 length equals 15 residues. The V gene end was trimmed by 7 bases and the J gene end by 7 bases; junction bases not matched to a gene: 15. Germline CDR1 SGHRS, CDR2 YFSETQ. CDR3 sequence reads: CASRTTSGGPGEQYF. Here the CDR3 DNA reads TGCGCCAGCCGAACGACTAGCGGCGGGCCAGGGGAGCAGTACTTC.

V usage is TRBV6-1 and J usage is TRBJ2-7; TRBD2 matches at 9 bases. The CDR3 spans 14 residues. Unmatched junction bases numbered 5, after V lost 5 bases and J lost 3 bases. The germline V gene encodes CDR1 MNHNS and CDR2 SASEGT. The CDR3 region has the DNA TGTGCCAGCAGTTCCTTTAGCGGGGGCTACGAGCAGTACTTC. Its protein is CASSSFSGGYEQYF.

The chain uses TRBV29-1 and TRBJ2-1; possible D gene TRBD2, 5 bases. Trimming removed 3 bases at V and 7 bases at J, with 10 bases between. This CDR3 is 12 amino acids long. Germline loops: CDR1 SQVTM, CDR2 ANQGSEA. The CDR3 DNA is TGCAGCGTTGAGAGTAGAGGGAATGAGCAGTTCTTC. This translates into CSVESRGNEQFF.

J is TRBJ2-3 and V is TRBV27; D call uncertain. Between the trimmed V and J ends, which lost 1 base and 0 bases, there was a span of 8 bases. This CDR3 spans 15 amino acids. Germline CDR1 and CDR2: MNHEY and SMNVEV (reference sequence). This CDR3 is CASSLLLSSTDTQYF. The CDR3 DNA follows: TGTGCCAGCAGTTTATTATTATCGAGCACAGATACGCAGTATTTT.

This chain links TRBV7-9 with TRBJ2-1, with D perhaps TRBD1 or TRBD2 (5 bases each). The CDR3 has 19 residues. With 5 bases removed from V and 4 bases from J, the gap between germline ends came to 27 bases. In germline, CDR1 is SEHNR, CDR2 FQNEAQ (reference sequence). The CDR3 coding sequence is TGTGCCAGCAGCCCCCGGACAAGGAAGGAGCCGCGAGGGTACAATGAGCAGTTCTTC. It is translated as CASSPRTRKEPRGYNEQFF. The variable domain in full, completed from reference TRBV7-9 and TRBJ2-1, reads DTGVSQNPRHKITKRGQNVTFRCDPISEHNRLYWYRQTLGQGPEFLTYFQNEAQLEKSRLLSDRFSAERPKGSFSTLEIQRTEQGDSAMYLCASSPRTRKEPRGYNEQFFGPGTRLTVL.